Below, one T cell receptor beta chain is given with its context. Its cognate antigen is unknown. Primers: 60 Vbeta forward and 13 Jbeta reverse. This table comes from immunoSEQ multiplex PCR, and its TCRdb copy is limited to in-frame clones, with some not included. The table includes around 180,000 clones, about 77% detected once. Each donor was healthy, and each was a bone marrow donor. These data come from a study of cytomegalovirus exposure and HLA in healthy donors. Study-level points and caveats: An observed cluster of highly shared sequence variants was recorded as a likely sequencing artifact. Later on, an analysis tied approximately 17,000 TCR beta sequences to HLA alleles at 0.05 false discovery rate.

The sequence came from a man aged 55 to 70 in good health and CMV-seronegative. The sequenced sample was PBMCs.

This CDR3 reads CASSEDRTSGTRYPPYEQYF. The CDR3 coding sequence is TGCGCCAGCAGTGAAGACCGGACTAGCGGGACACGATACCCCCCCTACGAGCAGTACTTC. The rearrangement uses TRBV10-1 and TRBJ2-7; 12 bases fit TRBD2. This CDR3 has 20 residues. Germline CDR1 reads WNHNN; CDR2 reads SYGVQD (reference sequence). Germline trimming cut 3 bases from V and 2 bases from J; bases unmatched to any gene: 17.